This T cell receptor beta chain was observed in a study of blood T cell repertoires in COVID-19. On the study more broadly: There were acute and convalescent COVID-19 samples, and they came from the United States, Italy and Spain. T cells, B-cell-depleted T cells, or PBMCs provided the cDNA or gDNA that served as material.

Original methodology: For nucleated cells, counts were estimated from reference gene primer amplification. The method was immunoSEQ multiplex PCR; TCRdb's version includes in-frame clones alone and lacks a portion of them. D and trimming were read from the DNA, whereas the V and J calls and clone size are those reported in that table. The table shows 95,000 to 150,000 clones, with roughly 90% occurring only once. Enrolment of Seattle patients took place during active infection, and they were followed longitudinally. The germline V gene has CDR1 MNHEY and CDR2 SVGAGI. The CDR3 is 16 amino acids. Trimming cost V 2 bases and J 11 bases, with 24 bases left between them.

The receptor's source is a woman aged 55 to 70 with COVID-19, enrolled during active disease. Sequencing was carried out using peripheral blood. The J gene is TRBJ1-1, the V gene TRBV6-5, with D possibly matching TRBD1 (6 bases). Written as DNA, the CDR3 is TGTGCCAGCAGTTACGGGGGGCTCACAACGGGAGGTGTGGCTTTCTTT. Translated, it gives CASSYGGLTTGGVAFF.